Listed below are T cell receptor beta chains from one sample, sequenced in a study of identical twins. TCRdb re-called the 5' RACE reads through MiXCR, storing one row per CDR3 protein. The sample has 450,000 or so distinct CDR3 sequences, approximately 25% seen once. These data were also filed under a second study, of T cells expressing NK-cell markers.

What was sequenced was CD4+ T cells sorted from blood. These receptors were obtained from a woman under 30 in good health. Both conserved end residues are trimmed from each CDR3.

J,V,CDR3
TRBJ2-7,TRBV5-1,ASAKTQAGEQY
TRBJ2-5,TRBV7-9,ASTETSGTQETQY
TRBJ2-7,TRBV7-8,ASSLERASGGSYEQY
TRBJ1-4,TRBV20-1,SAPVGQAATNEKLF
TRBJ2-7,TRBV5-1,ASSLSQGVTGEQY
TRBJ2-1,TRBV3-1,ASSQAGGRGNEQF
TRBJ1-1,TRBV6-1,ASNRRELSAEAF
TRBJ2-1,TRBV6-1,AIQDRLDEQF
TRBJ1-2,TRBV7-9,ASSLPGQPYGYT
TRBJ2-5,TRBV15,ATSRGGQETQY
TRBJ2-3,TRBV7-2,ASSFSGSSDTQY
TRBJ2-2,TRBV12-3/TRBV12-4,ASSPGTRVNGELF
TRBJ2-3,TRBV5-6,ASTPRRAWSTDTQY
TRBJ2-5,TRBV4-1,ASSQGARGQETQY
TRBJ2-7,TRBV20-1,SARDPRAGGYEQY
TRBJ1-2,TRBV29-1,SVEDVFRPWGYT
TRBJ2-7,TRBV6-2/TRBV6-3,ASSDHRLAARYEQY
TRBJ2-7,TRBV6-1,ASSKQLGERGRGEQY
TRBJ2-7,TRBV20-1,SARGTIDEQY
TRBJ2-3,TRBV12-3/TRBV12-4,ASRLAGGGDTQY
TRBJ1-1,TRBV5-1,ASSWGQGAQAF
TRBJ2-1,TRBV5-8,ASSSGLTSSYNEQF
TRBJ2-3,TRBV20-1,SAPWTRTDTQY
TRBJ1-4,TRBV6-1,ASSEARAGKEKLF
TRBJ2-3,TRBV7-2,ASSLDLPSTDTQY
TRBJ2-7,TRBV20-1,SASPWVGYEQY
TRBJ2-2,TRBV15,ATSRLESGTGELF
TRBJ1-1,TRBV5-6,ASSRGRNTEVF
TRBJ2-3,TRBV20-1,SARSPGAPTDTQY
TRBJ2-5,TRBV7-2,ASSRLTVTGIETQY
TRBJ1-3,TRBV10-3,AISKSDVGENTIY
TRBJ2-7,TRBV6-2/TRBV6-3,ASSRGYEQY
TRBJ2-5,TRBV25-1,ASSAQGKGKTQY
TRBJ2-2,TRBV5-1,ASSLQGSTGELF
TRBJ2-1,TRBV12-3/TRBV12-4,ASSFLRDYLNEQF
TRBJ2-7,TRBV5-6,ASSFGTGRYEQY
TRBJ2-5,TRBV7-2,ASSLTRGGETQY
TRBJ2-1,TRBV11-2,ASSLRGASGGAGREQF
TRBJ2-7,TRBV30,AWSVGFVSEQY
TRBJ2-3,TRBV7-2,ASSSPGDTQY
TRBJ1-1,TRBV18,ASSRHRVEAF
TRBJ2-2,TRBV7-2,ASSLRNTGELF
TRBJ2-1,TRBV20-1,SASLRLGLDEQF
TRBJ2-5,TRBV12-3/TRBV12-4,ASSLSQGRQETQY
TRBJ2-2,TRBV3-1,ASSRVAGGYTGELF
TRBJ2-2,TRBV5-1,ASSHGLNTGELF
TRBJ2-5,TRBV24-1,ATSDWDRETQY
TRBJ2-3,TRBV4-3,ASSQETGRTDTQY
TRBJ1-1,TRBV10-3,AISEPIGEAF
TRBJ1-1,TRBV5-6,ASSLGIFNTEAF
TRBJ2-7,TRBV3-1,ASSHADSPLN
TRBJ2-7,TRBV6-2/TRBV6-3,ASRGTLSSYEQY
TRBJ2-1,TRBV7-6,ASSPSYPYNEQF
TRBJ2-5,TRBV5-1,ASSFRTSGWRGVQETQY
TRBJ2-2,TRBV3-1,ASSQRGGQGVPGELF
TRBJ2-3,TRBV7-9,ASASGDTQY
TRBJ2-7,TRBV5-1,ASSSTGSPRLYYEQY
TRBJ2-1,TRBV12-3/TRBV12-4,ASGGGQFEQF
TRBJ2-7,TRBV20-1,SARAGTPDYEQY
TRBJ2-7,TRBV18,ASSPRTGLDEQY